A selection of T cell receptor beta chains follows, all from one sample in a study of T cells in localized non-small cell lung cancer. Sequenced by immunoSEQ multiplex PCR; TCRdb stores in-frame clones only, minus some. The sample shows tens of thousands of clones, 70% to 90% of them seen only once. The source was peripheral blood, collected before any cancer treatment. These receptors were collected from a female donor of 60 years or more with stage I lung adenocarcinoma. The CDR3 runs from the conserved cysteine through the conserved F or W. Fields, in order: D gene, J gene, clone size, V gene, CDR3 protein, CDR3 DNA. A D gene is named only where the DNA matches it firmly. A row's size may be missing; if present it is once, few, many or a size class.

D gene: TRBD1
J gene: TRBJ1-4
clone size: once
V gene: TRBV7-6
CDR3 protein: CASSPIWDRDYEKLFF
CDR3 DNA: TGTGCCAGCAGCCCCATCTGGGACAGGGACTATGAAAAACTGTTTTTT

D gene: .
J gene: TRBJ1-3
clone size: .
V gene: TRBV4-2
CDR3 protein: CASSQDDSRGAGNTIYF
CDR3 DNA: TGTGCCAGCAGCCAAGATGACTCAAGGGGGGCTGGAAACACCATATATTTT

D gene: .
J gene: TRBJ1-1
clone size: .
V gene: TRBV27
CDR3 protein: CASSSSGVYEAFF
CDR3 DNA: TGTGCCAGCAGTTCCTCAGGGGTTTATGAAGCTTTCTTT

D gene: TRBD2
J gene: TRBJ2-2
clone size: .
V gene: TRBV30
CDR3 protein: CAWPRLAGGSYTGELFF
CDR3 DNA: TGTGCCTGGCCAAGACTAGCGGGAGGATCATACACCGGGGAGCTGTTTTTT

D gene: .
J gene: TRBJ2-2
clone size: large
V gene: TRBV11-2
CDR3 protein: CASSSLGGELFF
CDR3 DNA: TGTGCCAGCAGCTCCCTAGGTGGGGAGCTGTTTTTT

D gene: .
J gene: TRBJ2-2
clone size: .
V gene: TRBV18
CDR3 protein: CASSPSAYTGELFF
CDR3 DNA: TGTGCCAGCTCACCGAGTGCTTACACCGGGGAGCTGTTTTTT

D gene: TRBD1
J gene: TRBJ1-3
clone size: .
V gene: TRBV10-2
CDR3 protein: CASRETGSGNTIYF
CDR3 DNA: TGCGCCAGCAGAGAGACAGGGTCGGGAAACACCATATATTTT

D gene: .
J gene: TRBJ1-3
clone size: .
V gene: TRBV6-6
CDR3 protein: CASSPGRGASGNTIYF
CDR3 DNA: TGTGCCAGCAGCCCCGGCCGGGGGGCGTCTGGAAACACCATATATTTT

D gene: .
J gene: TRBJ2-7
clone size: once
V gene: TRBV19
CDR3 protein: CASSIVGRVDEQYF
CDR3 DNA: TGTGCCAGTAGTATAGTGGGCAGGGTTGACGAGCAGTACTTC

D gene: .
J gene: TRBJ2-4
clone size: .
V gene: TRBV5-1
CDR3 protein: CASSLGTENIQYF
CDR3 DNA: TGCGCCAGCAGCTTGGGGACGGAAAACATTCAGTACTTC

D gene: .
J gene: TRBJ2-7
clone size: once
V gene: TRBV5-4
CDR3 protein: CASSPTGSLRWEQYF
CDR3 DNA: TGTGCCAGCAGCCCAACCGGGTCCCTAAGATGGGAGCAGTACTTC

D gene: .
J gene: TRBJ1-6
clone size: .
V gene: TRBV5-1
CDR3 protein: CASSLGGQVGSPLHF
CDR3 DNA: TGCGCCAGCAGCTTGGGGGGGCAGGTCGGGTCACCCCTCCACTTT

D gene: TRBD2
J gene: TRBJ2-5
clone size: once
V gene: TRBV5-1
CDR3 protein: CASNPLAGGRETQYF
CDR3 DNA: TGCGCCAGCAACCCCCTAGCGGGGGGTAGGGAGACCCAGTACTTC

D gene: .
J gene: TRBJ2-1
clone size: once
V gene: TRBV6-6
CDR3 protein: CASSYSGQANEQFF
CDR3 DNA: TGTGCCAGCAGTTACTCAGGCCAGGCAAATGAGCAGTTCTTC

D gene: TRBD2
J gene: TRBJ2-2
clone size: .
V gene: TRBV11-1
CDR3 protein: CASSQGTSGFTGELFF
CDR3 DNA: TGTGCCAGCAGCCAAGGGACTAGCGGGTTCACCGGGGAGCTGTTTTTT

D gene: .
J gene: TRBJ2-2
clone size: .
V gene: TRBV11-3
CDR3 protein: CASSLSLASTGELFF
CDR3 DNA: TGTGCCAGCAGCTTGAGTCTAGCGTCTACCGGGGAGCTGTTTTTT

D gene: .
J gene: TRBJ2-5
clone size: once
V gene: TRBV6-5
CDR3 protein: CASRKGVWETQYF
CDR3 DNA: TGTGCCAGCCGTAAGGGGGTTTGGGAGACCCAGTACTTC

D gene: .
J gene: TRBJ2-2
clone size: once
V gene: TRBV6-5
CDR3 protein: CASTRGQLNTGELFF
CDR3 DNA: TGTGCCAGCACCAGGGGACAACTTAACACCGGGGAGCTGTTTTTT

D gene: TRBD2
J gene: TRBJ2-5
clone size: .
V gene: TRBV6-4
CDR3 protein: CASSEDTTSGRSQETQYF
CDR3 DNA: TGTGCCAGCAGTGAGGACACCACTAGCGGGAGGTCCCAAGAGACCCAGTACTTC

D gene: .
J gene: TRBJ2-7
clone size: once
V gene: TRBV6-5
CDR3 protein: CASRREPYEQYF
CDR3 DNA: TGTGCCAGCAGGAGGGAGCCCTACGAGCAGTACTTC

D gene: .
J gene: TRBJ2-3
clone size: once
V gene: TRBV5-4
CDR3 protein: CASSLSLTSTDTQYF
CDR3 DNA: TGTGCCAGCAGCTTGTCCCTGACTAGCACAGATACGCAGTATTTT

D gene: .
J gene: TRBJ1-2
clone size: few
V gene: TRBV29-1
CDR3 protein: CSVDNPRGDGYTF
CDR3 DNA: TGCAGCGTTGATAACCCTCGGGGCGATGGCTACACCTTC

D gene: .
J gene: TRBJ2-1
clone size: .
V gene: TRBV18
CDR3 protein: CASSYGIYNEQFF
CDR3 DNA: TGTGCCAGCTCATACGGGATCTACAATGAGCAGTTCTTC

D gene: TRBD1
J gene: TRBJ1-1
clone size: .
V gene: TRBV19
CDR3 protein: CASRWTGPNTEAFF
CDR3 DNA: TGTGCCAGTAGGTGGACAGGGCCGAACACTGAAGCTTTCTTT

D gene: TRBD1
J gene: TRBJ2-7
clone size: .
V gene: TRBV27
CDR3 protein: CASSTRDRGRGDEQYF
CDR3 DNA: TGTGCCAGCAGTACCAGGGACAGGGGGCGAGGGGACGAGCAGTACTTC

D gene: .
J gene: TRBJ1-3
clone size: .
V gene: TRBV7-4
CDR3 protein: CASSDLFPGGSGNTIYF
CDR3 DNA: TGTGCCAGCAGCGATCTTTTCCCCGGAGGCTCTGGAAACACCATATATTTT

D gene: TRBD1
J gene: TRBJ1-2
clone size: .
V gene: TRBV7-9
CDR3 protein: CASSRDRGRSGYTF
CDR3 DNA: TGTGCCAGCAGCCGGGACAGGGGGCGCTCTGGCTACACCTTC

D gene: TRBD1
J gene: TRBJ1-6
clone size: .
V gene: TRBV5-1
CDR3 protein: CASSLGVGGLQGSPLHF
CDR3 DNA: TGCGCCAGCAGCTTGGGGGTTGGGGGACTACAGGGGTCACCCCTCCACTTT

D gene: .
J gene: TRBJ2-3
clone size: .
V gene: TRBV19
CDR3 protein: CASRTARTPDTQYF
CDR3 DNA: TGTGCCAGTAGAACCGCTCGGACCCCAGATACGCAGTATTTT

D gene: .
J gene: TRBJ1-4
clone size: many
V gene: TRBV7-9
CDR3 protein: CASSFRGSEELFF
CDR3 DNA: TGTGCCAGCAGCTTTAGGGGATCGGAGGAACTGTTTTTT

D gene: .
J gene: TRBJ2-6
clone size: .
V gene: TRBV27
CDR3 protein: CASHSGANVLTF
CDR3 DNA: TGTGCCAGTCACTCTGGGGCCAACGTCCTGACTTTC

D gene: .
J gene: TRBJ2-1
clone size: .
V gene: TRBV7-3
CDR3 protein: CASSLIGSGNNEQFF
CDR3 DNA: TGTGCCAGCAGCTTAATAGGGTCAGGGAACAATGAGCAGTTCTTC

D gene: .
J gene: TRBJ2-7
clone size: .
V gene: TRBV6-5
CDR3 protein: CASSLSGTGEQYF
CDR3 DNA: TGTGCCAGCAGTCTGAGCGGAACCGGCGAGCAGTACTTC

D gene: .
J gene: TRBJ1-2
clone size: .
V gene: TRBV13
CDR3 protein: CASSPPTIYGYTF
CDR3 DNA: TGTGCCAGCAGCCCCCCGACGATCTATGGCTACACCTTC

D gene: .
J gene: TRBJ1-2
clone size: few
V gene: TRBV4-2
CDR3 protein: CASSQDLTGLYGYTF
CDR3 DNA: TGTGCCAGCAGCCAAGATCTCACAGGGTTGTATGGCTACACCTTC

D gene: .
J gene: TRBJ1-3
clone size: .
V gene: TRBV30
CDR3 protein: CAWSGAGNTIYF
CDR3 DNA: TGTGCCTGGAGTGGGGCTGGAAACACCATATATTTT

D gene: .
J gene: TRBJ2-2
clone size: .
V gene: TRBV7-3
CDR3 protein: CASSLTSGPGELFF
CDR3 DNA: TGTGCCAGCAGCTTAACTTCCGGGCCCGGGGAGCTGTTTTTT

D gene: TRBD2
J gene: TRBJ2-7
clone size: .
V gene: TRBV29-1
CDR3 protein: CSVLGLAGTPYEQYF
CDR3 DNA: TGCAGCGTTCTGGGACTAGCGGGCACTCCCTACGAGCAGTACTTC

D gene: TRBD1
J gene: TRBJ2-7
clone size: .
V gene: TRBV27
CDR3 protein: CASSYRDRPTYEQYF
CDR3 DNA: TGTGCCAGCAGTTACCGGGACAGGCCCACCTACGAGCAGTACTTC

D gene: TRBD2
J gene: TRBJ2-7
clone size: .
V gene: TRBV15
CDR3 protein: CATSRDLREDHEQYF
CDR3 DNA: TGTGCCACCAGCAGAGATTTGCGGGAGGACCACGAGCAGTACTTC

D gene: .
J gene: TRBJ2-5
clone size: .
V gene: TRBV7-8
CDR3 protein: CASSLTAGIHPRETQYF
CDR3 DNA: TGTGCCAGCAGCTTAACTGCCGGGATCCATCCCCGGGAGACCCAGTACTTC

D gene: .
J gene: TRBJ1-4
clone size: .
V gene: TRBV5-1
CDR3 protein: CASSLEAATNEKLFF
CDR3 DNA: TGCGCCAGCAGCTTGGAGGCAGCAACTAATGAAAAACTGTTTTTT

D gene: .
J gene: TRBJ1-3
clone size: few
V gene: TRBV19
CDR3 protein: CASRQRGPTGRSGNTIYF
CDR3 DNA: TGTGCCAGCCGCCAAAGGGGCCCAACAGGGCGCTCTGGAAACACCATATATTTT

D gene: TRBD1
J gene: TRBJ1-4
clone size: .
V gene: TRBV2
CDR3 protein: CASSDRVPNEKLFF
CDR3 DNA: TGTGCCAGCAGCGACAGGGTCCCAAATGAAAAACTGTTTTTT

D gene: .
J gene: TRBJ2-4
clone size: few
V gene: TRBV5-1
CDR3 protein: CASRTGLGDIQYF
CDR3 DNA: TGCGCCAGCCGAACAGGGCTCGGGGACATTCAGTACTTC

D gene: TRBD2
J gene: TRBJ2-7
clone size: .
V gene: TRBV11-2
CDR3 protein: CASSSPGLAGGGNEQYF
CDR3 DNA: TGTGCCAGCAGCTCCCCGGGACTAGCGGGAGGGGGTAACGAGCAGTACTTC

D gene: TRBD2
J gene: TRBJ2-3
clone size: .
V gene: TRBV4-2
CDR3 protein: CASSSGRAGTDTQYF
CDR3 DNA: TGTGCCAGCAGCAGCGGGAGGGCCGGCACAGATACGCAGTATTTT

D gene: .
J gene: TRBJ2-1
clone size: .
V gene: TRBV6-4
CDR3 protein: CASSALVNNEQFF
CDR3 DNA: TGTGCCAGCAGTGCCCTGGTGAACAATGAGCAGTTCTTC

D gene: .
J gene: TRBJ1-4
clone size: .
V gene: TRBV11-2
CDR3 protein: CASSPIGGGNNEKLFF
CDR3 DNA: TGTGCCAGCAGCCCTATAGGGGGGGGAAATAATGAAAAACTGTTTTTT

D gene: .
J gene: TRBJ1-6
clone size: .
V gene: TRBV6-5
CDR3 protein: CASSYSERDNSPLHF
CDR3 DNA: TGTGCCAGCAGTTACTCGGAGAGGGATAATTCACCCCTCCACTTT

D gene: TRBD1
J gene: TRBJ1-5
clone size: .
V gene: TRBV6-1
CDR3 protein: CASSVIRGRQPQHF
CDR3 DNA: TGTGCCAGCAGTGTGATCAGGGGGCGACAGCCCCAGCATTTT

D gene: .
J gene: TRBJ2-7
clone size: few
V gene: TRBV5-1
CDR3 protein: CASSSDERRLGEQYF
CDR3 DNA: TGCGCCAGCAGCTCGGACGAGAGGCGGCTGGGGGAGCAGTACTTC

D gene: .
J gene: TRBJ2-2
clone size: .
V gene: TRBV7-6
CDR3 protein: CASSSQAGELFF
CDR3 DNA: TGTGCCAGCAGCTCCCAGGCCGGGGAGCTGTTTTTT